This TCR beta chain appears in the sequencing data of a study of identical twins. A universal primer site came from template switching; cDNA carried unique molecular identifiers. TCRdb independently ran MiXCR on the 5' RACE reads; one entry per CDR3 protein. Among 1.5 million to 2 million distinct CDR3 sequences listed, around 33% were seen once. V was trimmed by 3 bases and J by 2 bases, leaving 14 bases between them. The CDR3 runs to 15 residues. The germline CDR1 and CDR2 sequences are LGHDT and YNNKEL (reference sequence). The sequencing sample was made of cord blood. The rearrangement uses TRBV3-1 and TRBJ2-7; D might be TRBD2 (6 bases). The TCR originated in a newborn girl in good health. CDR3 sequence: CASSQVADSPYEQYF. CDR3 nucleotide sequence: TGTGCCAGCAGCCAGGTAGCGGACTCTCCCTACGAGCAGTACTTC.